The 7 T cell receptor beta chains below come from one sample, sequenced in a study of blood T cell repertoires in COVID-19. Clones were read by immunoSEQ multiplex PCR, and TCRdb kept only the in-frame ones, dropping some. The repertoire holds 150,000 to 180,000 clones, with about 90% as singletons. The sample comprised peripheral blood. Source of these receptors: a man in his forties or fifties with acute or convalescent COVID-19.

CDR3: CASSYNSIVTGLFYEQYV. CDR3 DNA sequence: TGTGCCAGCAGTTACAATAGCATTGTAACAGGCCTTTTCTACGAGCAGTACGTC. This chain links TRBV6-2 or TRBV6-3 with TRBJ2-7, with a weak D call TRBD1 (5 bases). This CDR3 contains 18 residues. Germline CDR1 reads MNHEY; CDR2 reads SVGEGT. V was shortened by 2 bases and J by 3 bases, with 23 bases between the two germline ends.

The rearrangement uses TRBV2 and TRBJ2-3, with D possibly TRBD1 on 7 matching bases. Trimming took 7 bases from V and 2 from J, leaving 16 bases between them. This CDR3 is built from 15 residues. CDR1 and CDR2 from the germline V gene are SNHLY and FYNNEI. The CDR3, as DNA: TGTGCCAGCACCATACAGGGGACTCTCACAGATACGCAGTATTTT. Its translation: CASTIQGTLTDTQYF. Combining the CDR3 with reference TRBV2 and TRBJ2-3 gives the whole variable domain EPEVTQTPSHQVTQMGQEVILRCVPISNHLYFYWYRQILGQKVEFLVSFYNNEISEKSEIFDDQFSVERPDGSNFTLKIRSTKLEDSAMYFCASTIQGTLTDTQYFGPGTRLTVL.

The J gene is TRBJ2-3, the V gene TRBV9; 9 bases match TRBD2. After removal of 1 base from V and 2 bases from J, the junction contained 8 bases not matched to a gene. Per the germline V gene, CDR1 is SGDLS and CDR2 is YYNGEE. The CDR3 spans 17 residues. CDR3 residues: CASSVRLAAPFTDTQYF. The DNA for the CDR3 is TGTGCCAGCAGCGTAAGACTAGCGGCCCCCTTCACAGATACGCAGTATTTT.

DNA for the CDR3: TGTGCCAGCAGCTTCACCCAGGGGGATGAAGCTTTCTTT. It encodes CASSFTQGDEAFF. This chain links TRBV11-3 with TRBJ1-1; TRBD1 matches 7 bases. The CDR3 spans 13 residues. V shed 3 bases, J shed 7 bases, and the junction held 5 bases outside the gene matches. Germline V gene sequence: CDR1 SGHNT, CDR2 YENEEA.

The CDR3 DNA follows: TGTGCCAGCAGCGACAGTCGAGACTATGGCTACACCTTC. Its protein is CASSDSRDYGYTF. J is TRBJ1-2 and V is TRBV27, with D perhaps matching TRBD1 (5 bases). CDR3 length: 13 amino acids. V gave up 6 bases and J gave up 3 bases, with 11 bases separating them. Per the germline V gene, CDR1 is MNHEY and CDR2 is SMNVEV (reference sequence).

The chain uses TRBV7-3 and TRBJ2-1, with TRBD2 identical over 11 bases. Germline CDR1 SGHTA, CDR2 FQGTGA. V lost 6 bases to trimming and J lost 4 bases; unmatched junction nucleotides: 5. The CDR3 runs to 15 residues. The CDR3 sequence: CASRSGLAEYNEQFF. CDR3 coding DNA: TGTGCCAGCAGGTCGGGACTAGCGGAGTACAATGAGCAGTTCTTC.

This chain joins TRBV9 and TRBJ2-5, with D possibly matching TRBD2 (5 bases). The CDR3 extends over 14 amino acids. CDR1 is SGDLS and CDR2 is YYNGEE in the germline V gene. The V gene lost 0 bases and the J gene lost 0 bases, with 6 bases spanning the gap. The CDR3 loop reads CASSVGGYQETQYF. DNA for the CDR3: TGTGCCAGCAGCGTAGGCGGGTACCAAGAGACCCAGTACTTC.